This TCR beta chain was identified in a study of T cell changes during pregnancy in multiple sclerosis. This clone was observed once. The CDR3 spans 15 residues. Trimming removed 5 bases at V and 7 bases at J, with 17 bases between. Per the germline V gene, CDR1 is SGHTA and CDR2 is FQGNSA. Only in-frame clones appear in the TCRdb table, and some are missing; sequencing was by immunoSEQ multiplex PCR. The data contain about 38,000 clones, 85% to 95% of them seen just once; the ten biggest clones take up around 0.4%. This TCR was recovered from a female donor in good health, enrolled as a control in a pregnancy study. The sample in question was CD4+ T cells from peripheral blood mononuclear cells, obtained after pregnancy. This chain joins TRBV7-2 and TRBJ2-2; a weak D match, TRBD2 (7 bases). The DNA of the CDR3 is TGTGCCAGCAGCCAAGGGGGGGGGCCCGGCGGGGAGCTGTTTTTT. It yields the protein CASSQGGGPGGELFF.